This TCR beta chain originates from a study of blood T cell repertoires in COVID-19. The ends were cut back, 0 bases at V and 4 bases at J, with 10 bases in the middle. Germline V lookup: CDR1 SGHRS, CDR2 YFSETQ. CDR3 length: 14 residues. This clone has only one observation. How the authors handled the data: Cell counts per sample came from amplifying reference gene primers. The repertoire was sequenced with immunoSEQ multiplex PCR; TCRdb's copy has only in-frame clones and lacks some. The V and J calls and clone size were taken over from that table, and D and trimming were inferred from the DNA. The sample records tens of thousands of clones, 85% to 90% being singletons.

Sequenced material: peripheral blood. This sequence was found in a man in his 70s with acute or convalescent COVID-19. The chain couples TRBV5-1 to TRBJ1-2; possibly TRBD1 for D (5 bases). The CDR3 spells CASSLGQSPYGYTF. The CDR3 DNA reads TGCGCCAGCAGCTTGGGACAGAGTCCCTATGGCTACACCTTC.